A few counts support the clone carrying this TCR beta chain. The record originates from a study of sequential checkpoint blockade in melanoma. Indicated treatment: randomized to nivolumab then ipilimumab (arm A) or the reverse (arm B). TCRdb's table, derived via immunoSEQ multiplex PCR, lists solely in-frame clones and lacks some. The table includes roughly 12,000 clones, about 79% detected once. This receptor was obtained from a human donor with melanoma. The specimen was CD8+ T cells sorted from blood (inferred from file names), collected from a patient given nivolumab and ipilimumab in sequence.

The CDR3 is CASSLLRGVRSPLHF. The CDR3 DNA sequence: TGTGCCAGCAGTTTACTCCGGGGGGTTCGCTCACCCCTCCACTTT. This sequence joins TRBV27 and TRBJ1-6; TRBD1 is a possible D gene (5 bases). Germline V gene lookup returns CDR1 MNHEY and CDR2 SMNVEV (reference sequence). This CDR3 contains 15 residues. The V gene lost 2 bases and the J gene lost 10 bases, with 15 bases spanning the gap.